These 7 T cell receptor beta chains were sequenced from one sample in a study of T cell changes during pregnancy in multiple sclerosis. Generated by immunoSEQ multiplex PCR, the TCRdb table keeps only in-frame clones and is missing some. The sample includes 70,000 or so clones, 91% seen only once; the top ten take 0.7%. Sequencing used peripheral blood, obtained in the third trimester of pregnancy. These receptor sequences come from a female donor in good health, enrolled as a control in a pregnancy study.

Concerning this clone: The sample holds other DNA sequences that translate to the same CDR3. The J gene is TRBJ2-1, the V gene TRBV6-5; 9 bases agree with TRBD1. This CDR3 comprises 16 residues. CDR1 is MNHEY, CDR2 SVGAGI, per germline. The junction had 4 bases not matched to a gene; V was cut back by 0 bases and J by 4 bases. The CDR3 region is CASSYSNRGPYNEQFF. Here the CDR3 DNA reads TGTGCCAGCAGTTACTCTAACAGGGGGCCGTACAATGAGCAGTTCTTC.

The rearrangement links TRBV5-4 to TRBJ2-1, with 7 bases lining up with TRBD1. V lost 0 bases to trimming and J lost 5 bases; unmatched junction nucleotides: 5. The CDR3 is 15 amino acids. CDR1 is SGHNT, CDR2 YYREEE, per germline (reference sequence). The CDR3 bases are TGTGCCAGCAGCTTGGTAGGGGGCGGAGACAATGAGCAGTTCTTC. This translates into CASSLVGGGDNEQFF. The whole variable domain, filled in from reference TRBV5-4 and TRBJ2-1, reads ETGVTQSPTHLIKTRGQQVTLRCSSQSGHNTVSWYQQALGQGPQFIFQYYREEENGRGNFPPRFSGLQFPNYSSELNVNALELDDSALYLCASSLVGGGDNEQFFGPGTRLTVL.

This chain connects TRBV5-4 to TRBJ2-5; D is ambiguous. Germline CDR1 and CDR2: SGHNT and YYREEE (reference sequence). Trimming cost V 0 bases and J 0 bases, with 6 bases left between them. The CDR3 sequence is 14 residues long. The CDR3 bases are TGTGCCAGCAGCTTGGACTTTTACCAAGAGACCCAGTACTTC. Translation: CASSLDFYQETQYF.

The rearrangement joins TRBV7-2 to TRBJ2-7; 10 bases line up with TRBD1. V lost 3 bases to trimming and J lost 2 bases; unmatched junction nucleotides: 7. Germline V lookup: CDR1 SGHTA, CDR2 FQGNSA. This CDR3 region has 16 residues. The CDR3 spells CASSLGPGQGPYEQYF. In nucleotides, the CDR3 is TGTGCCAGCAGCTTGGGCCCGGGACAGGGGCCCTACGAGCAGTACTTC.

V is TRBV2 and J is TRBJ1-6, with D hard to call. CDR1 is SNHLY and CDR2 is FYNNEI in the germline V gene. This CDR3 contains 13 residues. V was clipped by 3 bases and J by 7 bases, with 7 bases between them. The CDR3 nucleotides are TGTGCCAGCAGTGAGGTAGCAAATTCACCCCTCCACTTT. Translated, it gives CASSEVANSPLHF.

The V call is TRBV25-1, the J call TRBJ1-1, with 9 bases identical to TRBD1. Germline V gene lookup returns CDR1 MGHDK and CDR2 SYGVNS. The ends lost 6 bases at V and 5 bases at J; junction bases unmatched: 4. The CDR3 loop spans 13 amino acids. CDR3 region: CASRGTGRTEAFF. CDR3 DNA sequence: TGTGCCAGCAGGGGGACAGGGAGGACTGAAGCTTTCTTT. The entire variable domain, with the rest obtained from reference TRBV25-1 and TRBJ1-1, is as follows: EADIYQTPRYLVIGTGKKITLECSQTMGHDKMYWYQQDPGMELHLIHYSYGVNSTEKGDLSSESTVSRIRTEHFPLTLESARPSHTSQYLCASRGTGRTEAFFGQGTRLTVV.

This clone was seen just once. V is TRBV6-1 and J is TRBJ2-3; D gene ambiguous. From germline, CDR1 is MNHNS and CDR2 SASEGT. The CDR3 totals 14 residues. V lost 7 bases, J lost 4 bases, and 15 bases lay in between. CDR3 DNA sequence: TGTGCCAGCATCCGCCCAGGATGGCCAGATACGCAGTATTTT. Its protein is CASIRPGWPDTQYF.